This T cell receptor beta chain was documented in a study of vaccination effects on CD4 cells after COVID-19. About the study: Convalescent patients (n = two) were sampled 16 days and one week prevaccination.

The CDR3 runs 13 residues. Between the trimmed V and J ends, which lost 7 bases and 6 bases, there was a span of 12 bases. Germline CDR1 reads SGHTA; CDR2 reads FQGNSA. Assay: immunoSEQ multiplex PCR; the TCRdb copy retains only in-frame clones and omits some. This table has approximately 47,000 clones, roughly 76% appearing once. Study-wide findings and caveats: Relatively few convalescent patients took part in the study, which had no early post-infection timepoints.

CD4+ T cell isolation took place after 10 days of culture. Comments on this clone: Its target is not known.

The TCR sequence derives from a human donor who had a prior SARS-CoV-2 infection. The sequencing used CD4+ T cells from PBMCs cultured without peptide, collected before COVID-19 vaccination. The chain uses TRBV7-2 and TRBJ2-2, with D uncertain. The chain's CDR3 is CASNSLWAGELFF. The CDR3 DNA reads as TGTGCCAGCAACTCACTTTGGGCCGGGGAGCTGTTTTTT.